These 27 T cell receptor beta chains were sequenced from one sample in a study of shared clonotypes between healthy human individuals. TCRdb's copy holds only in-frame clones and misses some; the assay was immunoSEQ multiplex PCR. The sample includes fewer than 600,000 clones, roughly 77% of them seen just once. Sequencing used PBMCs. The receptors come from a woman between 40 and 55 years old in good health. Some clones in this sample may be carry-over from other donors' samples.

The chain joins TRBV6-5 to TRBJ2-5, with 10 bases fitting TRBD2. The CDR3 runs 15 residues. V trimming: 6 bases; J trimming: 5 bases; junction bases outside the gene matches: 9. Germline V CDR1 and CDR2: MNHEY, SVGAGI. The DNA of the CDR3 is TGTGCCAGCAGAGCTCTAGCGGGAGTTGGGGAGACCCAGTACTTC. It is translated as CASRALAGVGETQYF.

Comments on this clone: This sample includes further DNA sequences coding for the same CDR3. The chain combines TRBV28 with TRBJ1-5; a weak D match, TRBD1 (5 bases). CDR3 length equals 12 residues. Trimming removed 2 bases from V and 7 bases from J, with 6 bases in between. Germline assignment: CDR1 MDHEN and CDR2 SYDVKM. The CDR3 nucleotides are TGTGCCAGCAGTTTAAGGGGCCAGCCCCAGCATTTT. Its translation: CASSLRGQPQHF.

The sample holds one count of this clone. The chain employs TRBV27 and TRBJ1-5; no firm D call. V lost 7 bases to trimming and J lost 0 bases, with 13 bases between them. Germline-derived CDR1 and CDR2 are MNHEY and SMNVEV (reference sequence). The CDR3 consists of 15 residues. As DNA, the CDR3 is TGTGCCAGCAACCCCGGCCAGTATAGCAATCAGCCCCAGCATTTT. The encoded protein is CASNPGQYSNQPQHF.

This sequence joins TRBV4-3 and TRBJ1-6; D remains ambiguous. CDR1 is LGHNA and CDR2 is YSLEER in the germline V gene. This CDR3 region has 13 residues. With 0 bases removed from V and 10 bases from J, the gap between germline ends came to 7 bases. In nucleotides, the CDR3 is TGCGCCAGCAGCCAAGAACCCGGGTCACCCCTCCACTTT. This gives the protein CASSQEPGSPLHF.

CDR3 amino acids: CASSLGGAHTEAFF. The CDR3 region has the DNA TGCGCCAGCAGCTTGGGAGGGGCACACACTGAAGCTTTCTTT. The V gene is TRBV5-1, the J gene TRBJ1-1; tentatively, D is TRBD1 (5 bases). This CDR3 has 14 residues. Trimming took off 0 bases at V and 3 bases at J, with 9 bases between the two ends. Germline lookup yields CDR1 SGHRS and CDR2 YFSETQ.

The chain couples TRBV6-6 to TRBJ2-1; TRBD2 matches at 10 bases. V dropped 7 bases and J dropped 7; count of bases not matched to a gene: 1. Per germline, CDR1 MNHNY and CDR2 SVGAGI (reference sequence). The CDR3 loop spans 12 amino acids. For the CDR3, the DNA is TGTGCCAGCAAGCGGGAGGGGAATGAGCAGTTCTTC. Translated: CASKREGNEQFF.

CDR3 DNA: TGTGCCAGCAGCTTAGCGCGAACTACGACTAACACCGGGGAGCTGTTTTTT. Translated: CASSLARTTTNTGELFF. This chain links TRBV7-2 with TRBJ2-2; no reliable D call. Trimming took 0 bases from V and 2 from J, leaving 13 bases between them. The germline V gene encodes CDR1 SGHTA and CDR2 FQGNSA. The CDR3 length is 17 residues.

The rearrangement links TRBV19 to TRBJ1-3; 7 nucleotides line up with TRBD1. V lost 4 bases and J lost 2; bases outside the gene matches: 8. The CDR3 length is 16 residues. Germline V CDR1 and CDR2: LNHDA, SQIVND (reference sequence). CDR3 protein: CASSRDSREPGNTIYF. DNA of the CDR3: TGTGCCAGTAGTAGGGACAGTCGTGAGCCTGGAAACACCATATATTTT.

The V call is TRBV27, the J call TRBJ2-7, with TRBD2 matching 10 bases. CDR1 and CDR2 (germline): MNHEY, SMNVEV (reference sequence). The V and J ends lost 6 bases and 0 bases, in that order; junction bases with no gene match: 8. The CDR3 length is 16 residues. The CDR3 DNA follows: TGTGCCAGCAGCCAAATTAGCGGGAGGTTCTCCTACGAGCAGTACTTC. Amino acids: CASSQISGRFSYEQYF.

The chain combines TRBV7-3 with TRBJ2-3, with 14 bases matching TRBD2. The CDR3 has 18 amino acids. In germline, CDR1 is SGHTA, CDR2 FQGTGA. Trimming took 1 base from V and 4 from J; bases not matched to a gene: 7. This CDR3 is CASSLRGTSGSMADTQYF. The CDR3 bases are TGTGCCAGCAGCTTAAGGGGGACTAGCGGGAGTATGGCAGATACGCAGTATTTT.

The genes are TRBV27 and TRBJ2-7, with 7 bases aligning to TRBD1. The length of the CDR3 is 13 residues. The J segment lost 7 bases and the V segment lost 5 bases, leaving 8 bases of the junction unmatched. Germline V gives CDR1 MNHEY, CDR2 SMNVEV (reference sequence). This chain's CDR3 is CASSRQGLVEQYF. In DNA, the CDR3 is TGTGCCAGCAGTAGACAGGGCCTGGTTGAGCAGTACTTC.

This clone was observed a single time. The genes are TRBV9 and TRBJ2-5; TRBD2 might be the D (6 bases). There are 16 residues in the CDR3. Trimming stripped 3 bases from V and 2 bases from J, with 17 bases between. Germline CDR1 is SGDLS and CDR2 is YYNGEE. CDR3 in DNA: TGTGCCAGCAGCGCCCATCGGCTAGCGACACAAGAGACCCAGTACTTC. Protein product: CASSAHRLATQETQYF.

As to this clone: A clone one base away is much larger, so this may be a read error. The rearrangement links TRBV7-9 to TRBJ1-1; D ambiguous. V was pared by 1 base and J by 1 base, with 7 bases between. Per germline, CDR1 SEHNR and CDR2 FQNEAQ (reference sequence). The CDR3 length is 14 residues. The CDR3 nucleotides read TGTGCCAGCAGCTTAGGGGCAGGGAACACTGAAGCTTTCTTT. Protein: CASSLGAGNTEAFF.

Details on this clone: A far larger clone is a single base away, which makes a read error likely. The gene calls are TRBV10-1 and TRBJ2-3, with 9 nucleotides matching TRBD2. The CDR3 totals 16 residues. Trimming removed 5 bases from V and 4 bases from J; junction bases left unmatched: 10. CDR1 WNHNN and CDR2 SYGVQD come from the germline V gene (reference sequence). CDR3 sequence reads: CASSPWTSVTADTQYF. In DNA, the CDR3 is TGCGCCAGCAGTCCCTGGACTAGCGTCACTGCAGATACGCAGTATTTT.

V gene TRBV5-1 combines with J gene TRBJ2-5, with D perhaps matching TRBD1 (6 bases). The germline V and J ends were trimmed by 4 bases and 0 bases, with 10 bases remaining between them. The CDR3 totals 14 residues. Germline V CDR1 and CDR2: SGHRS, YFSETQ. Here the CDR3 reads CASSKQGNQETQYF. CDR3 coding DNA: TGCGCCAGCAGCAAACAGGGTAACCAAGAGACCCAGTACTTC.

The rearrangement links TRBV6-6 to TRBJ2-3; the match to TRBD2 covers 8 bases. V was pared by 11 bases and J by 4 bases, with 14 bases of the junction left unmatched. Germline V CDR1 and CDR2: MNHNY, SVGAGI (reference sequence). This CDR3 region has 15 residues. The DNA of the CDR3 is TGTGCCGCCACCGCGGGGCGGGAGGTTGCAGATACGCAGTATTTT. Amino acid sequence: CAATAGREVADTQYF.

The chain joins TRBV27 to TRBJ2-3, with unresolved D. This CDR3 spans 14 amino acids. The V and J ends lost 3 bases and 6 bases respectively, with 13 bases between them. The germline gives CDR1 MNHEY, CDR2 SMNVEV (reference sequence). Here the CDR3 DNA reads TGTGCCAGCAGTTTTGAGAGAATCGGGGATACGCAGTATTTT. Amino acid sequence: CASSFERIGDTQYF.

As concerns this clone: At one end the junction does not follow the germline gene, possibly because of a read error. In nucleotides, the CDR3 is TGTGCCAGTAGTATAGATCCGGCTAGCGGGAGGTCTACCTTC. Its protein is CASSIDPASGRSTF. V usage is TRBV19 and J usage is TRBJ2-7; TRBD2 matches at 11 bases. The CDR3 sequence is 14 residues long. The germline V gene has CDR1 LNHDA and CDR2 SQIVND (reference sequence).

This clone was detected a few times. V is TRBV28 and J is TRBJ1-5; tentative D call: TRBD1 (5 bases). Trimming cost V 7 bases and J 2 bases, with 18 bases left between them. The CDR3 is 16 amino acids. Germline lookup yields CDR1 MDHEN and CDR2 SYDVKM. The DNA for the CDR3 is TGTGCCAGCACCTCGCTCAGGGTTTCGGGCAATCAGCCCCAGCATTTT. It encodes CASTSLRVSGNQPQHF.

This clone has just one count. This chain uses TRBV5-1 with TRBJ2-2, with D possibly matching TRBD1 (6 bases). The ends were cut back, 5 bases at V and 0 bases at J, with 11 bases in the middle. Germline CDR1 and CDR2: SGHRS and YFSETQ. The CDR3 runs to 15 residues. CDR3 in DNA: TGCGCCAGCAGTCAGGACAGCCCGAACACCGGGGAGCTGTTTTTT. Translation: CASSQDSPNTGELFF.

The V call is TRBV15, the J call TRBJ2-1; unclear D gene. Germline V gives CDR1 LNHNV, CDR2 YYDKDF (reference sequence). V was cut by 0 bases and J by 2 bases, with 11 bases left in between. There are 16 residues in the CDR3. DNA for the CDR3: TGTGCCACCAGCAGAGATCTAACTAATCCCTACAATGAGCAGTTCTTC. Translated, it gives CATSRDLTNPYNEQFF.

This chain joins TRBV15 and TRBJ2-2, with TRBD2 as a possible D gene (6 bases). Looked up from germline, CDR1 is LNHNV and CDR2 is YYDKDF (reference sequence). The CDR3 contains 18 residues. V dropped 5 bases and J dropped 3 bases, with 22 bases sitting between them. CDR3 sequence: CATSLMGRWEAYTGELFF. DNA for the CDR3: TGTGCCACCAGCCTAATGGGGAGGTGGGAGGCCTACACCGGGGAGCTGTTTTTT.

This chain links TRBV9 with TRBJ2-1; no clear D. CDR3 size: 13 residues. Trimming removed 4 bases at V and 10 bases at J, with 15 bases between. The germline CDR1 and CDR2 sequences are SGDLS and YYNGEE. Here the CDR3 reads CASSLGPDGEQFF. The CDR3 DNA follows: TGTGCCAGCAGCTTAGGCCCTGACGGAGAGCAGTTCTTC. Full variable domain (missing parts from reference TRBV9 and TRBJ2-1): DSGVTQTPKHLITATGQRVTLRCSPRSGDLSVYWYQQSLDQGLQFLIQYYNGEERAKGNILERFSAQQFPDLHSELNLSSLELGDSALYFCASSLGPDGEQFFGPGTRLTVL.

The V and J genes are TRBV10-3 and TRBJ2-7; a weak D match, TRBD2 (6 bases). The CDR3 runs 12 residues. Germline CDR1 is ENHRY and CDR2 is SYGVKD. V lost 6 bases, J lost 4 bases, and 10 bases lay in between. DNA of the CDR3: TGTGCCATCAGCCCCGGGAGATACGAGCAGTACTTC. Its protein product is CAISPGRYEQYF.

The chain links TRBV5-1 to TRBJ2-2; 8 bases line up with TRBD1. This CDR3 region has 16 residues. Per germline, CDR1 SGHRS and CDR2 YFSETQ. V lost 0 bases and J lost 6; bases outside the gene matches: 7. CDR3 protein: CASSLDQGALSGELFF. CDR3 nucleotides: TGCGCCAGCAGCTTGGATCAGGGGGCACTATCCGGGGAGCTGTTTTTT.

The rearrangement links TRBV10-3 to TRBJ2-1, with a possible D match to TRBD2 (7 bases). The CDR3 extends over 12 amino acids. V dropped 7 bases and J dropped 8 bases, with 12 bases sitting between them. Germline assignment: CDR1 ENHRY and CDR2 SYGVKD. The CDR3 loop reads CAITGGGDEQFF. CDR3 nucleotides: TGTGCCATCACGGGCGGGGGCGATGAGCAGTTCTTC.

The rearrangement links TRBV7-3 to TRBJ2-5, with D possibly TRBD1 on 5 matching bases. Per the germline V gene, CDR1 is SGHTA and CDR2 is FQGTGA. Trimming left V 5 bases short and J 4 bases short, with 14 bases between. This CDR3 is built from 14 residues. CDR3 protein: CASSQQGGGETQYF. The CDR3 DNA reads TGTGCCAGCAGCCAGCAGGGTGGCGGAGAGACCCAGTACTTC.